These 32 T cell receptor beta chains originate from one sample sequenced in a study of OX40 agonist ivuxolimab in advanced cancers. Libraries were prepared through the immunoSEQ multiplex PCR assay. What TCRdb holds here is the immuneACCESS table cut down to in-frame rearrangements. Part of the clones is not present; checked against another copy, under half of the missing clones reflect an unresolved V gene, and the others are unexplained. The table for this sample lists about 22,000 clones; approximately 84% of them were counted only once. Approximately 35% of the sample comes from the top ten. Sequenced here: CD4+ or CD8+ T cells sorted from blood, sampled in a trial of the OX40 agonist ivuxolimab. The source of these receptors is an adult with an advanced solid tumor such as melanoma, head and neck, liver or kidney cancer.

The rearrangement links TRBV10-1 to TRBJ2-7, with 8 bases fitting TRBD1. Germline CDR1 reads WNHNN; CDR2 reads SYGVQD (reference sequence). Trimming cost V 6 bases and J 7 bases; bases outside gene matches: 11. The CDR3 runs 14 residues. The CDR3 is CASSVQGAPGEQYF. The CDR3 region has the DNA TGCGCCAGCAGCGTGCAGGGGGCGCCGGGTGAGCAGTACTTC.

V usage is TRBV10-1 and J usage is TRBJ2-7; TRBD1 might be the D (6 bases). The V end was cut by 6 bases, the J end by 2 bases, with 11 bases between. Germline CDR1 and CDR2: WNHNN and SYGVQD (reference sequence). The CDR3 totals 13 residues. CDR3 in amino acids: CASRETGTYEQYF. In DNA form, the CDR3 reads TGCGCCAGCAGGGAGACAGGTACCTACGAGCAGTACTTC.

The chain combines TRBV30 with TRBJ2-1; TRBD2 is a possible D gene (6 bases). Germline loops: CDR1 GTSNPN, CDR2 SVGIG (reference sequence). V lost 7 bases and J 8 bases, leaving 18 bases between the germline ends. CDR3 length equals 13 residues. This chain's CDR3 is CAFRDSPSHEQFF. CDR3 bases: TGTGCCTTCCGGGACTCCCCGAGCCATGAGCAGTTCTTC.

The rearrangement uses TRBV4-1 and TRBJ1-5; TRBD1 matches 8 bases. The V segment lost 6 bases and the J segment 2 bases; nucleotides outside the gene matches: 12. Germline V gene data show CDR1 as MGHRA and CDR2 as YSYEKL. The CDR3 spans 17 residues. As DNA, the CDR3 is TGCGCCAGCAGTCCCTCCCCGCCAGGGGGCGGCAATCAGCCCCAGCATTTT. Translating it yields CASSPSPPGGGNQPQHF.

Relative to its sample, this clone is large (0.1 to 1%). The chain links TRBV4-1 to TRBJ1-1, with D possibly being TRBD1 (5 bases). The CDR3 is 16 amino acids. V was clipped by 0 bases and J by 2 bases, with 13 bases between them. Germline lookup yields CDR1 MGHRA and CDR2 YSYEKL. CDR3 residues: CASSQDRYRLNTEAFF. CDR3 DNA: TGCGCCAGCAGCCAAGATAGGTACAGGCTAAACACTGAAGCTTTCTTT.

The rearrangement uses TRBV10-1 and TRBJ2-7, with D possibly TRBD2 on 7 matching bases. The CDR3 loop spans 13 amino acids. From germline, CDR1 is WNHNN and CDR2 SYGVQD (reference sequence). Trimming took off 0 bases at V and 6 bases at J, with 9 bases between the two ends. The CDR3 region is CASSESRGGEQYF. In DNA, the CDR3 is TGCGCCAGCAGTGAGTCGAGGGGGGGCGAGCAGTACTTC.

The chain links TRBV5-1 to TRBJ2-3, with 9 bases matching TRBD1. V lost 3 bases and J lost 0; bases outside the gene matches: 5. The CDR3 has 16 residues. Germline V gene lookup returns CDR1 SGHRS and CDR2 YFSETQ. The CDR3 loop reads CASSSRDRESTDTQYF. The CDR3 coding sequence is TGCGCCAGCAGCTCGAGGGACAGGGAAAGCACAGATACGCAGTATTTT.

This clone turned up a few times. This chain joins TRBV28 and TRBJ2-7; D uncertain. The CDR3 is 14 amino acids. Between the trimmed V and J ends, which lost 3 bases and 5 bases, there was a span of 14 bases. Germline CDR1 reads MDHEN; CDR2 reads SYDVKM. CDR3 bases: TGTGCCAGCAGTTTCGGTTCCCGGCCCCACGAGCAGTACTTC. As protein: CASSFGSRPHEQYF.

This sequence joins TRBV6-6 and TRBJ2-2; D gene unclear. V was shortened by 7 bases and J by 0 bases, with 9 bases between the two germline ends. Germline V gives CDR1 MNHNY, CDR2 SVGAGI (reference sequence). The CDR3 sequence is 14 residues long. The CDR3 region is CASKQNANTGELFF. The CDR3 bases are TGTGCCAGCAAACAAAACGCGAACACCGGGGAGCTGTTTTTT.

V usage is TRBV7-9 and J usage is TRBJ2-1, with TRBD2 identical over 15 bases. With 0 bases clipped from V and 6 bases from J, the junction kept 6 bases outside the gene matches. CDR1 and CDR2 (germline): SEHNR, FQNEAQ (reference sequence). This CDR3 is 18 amino acids long. This CDR3 is CASSLAAGTSGRSNEQFF. CDR3 bases: TGTGCCAGCAGCTTAGCGGCCGGGACTAGCGGGAGGTCCAATGAGCAGTTCTTC.

The chain is built from TRBV9 and TRBJ2-2; 7 nucleotides line up with TRBD1. V shed 4 bases and J 8 bases; nucleotides not matched to a gene: 8. Germline V gene lookup returns CDR1 SGDLS and CDR2 YYNGEE. The CDR3 has 14 amino acids. The CDR3, as DNA: TGTGCCAGCAGCACAGCTACAGGGGCGGGGGAGCTGTTTTTT. Translating it yields CASSTATGAGELFF.

This clone appeared once. V and J are TRBV6-5 and TRBJ2-1, with 9 bases identical to TRBD1. Trimming at V came to 6 bases and at J to 5 bases, leaving 5 bases not matched to a gene. Germline loops: CDR1 MNHEY, CDR2 SVGAGI. This CDR3 spans 14 amino acids. Here the CDR3 DNA reads TGTGCCAGCAGAGGGACAGGGAGGAACAATGAGCAGTTCTTC. It encodes CASRGTGRNNEQFF.

V and J are TRBV29-1 and TRBJ2-1; no clear D. The germline V gene has CDR1 SQVTM and CDR2 ANQGSEA. CDR3 size: 13 residues. V was cut by 2 bases and J by 7 bases, with 12 bases left in between. The CDR3 nucleotides are TGCAGCGTTGAACGGCCCTTGCGGAATGAGCAGTTCTTC. As protein: CSVERPLRNEQFF.

The CDR3: CASTPTPPTGGYTF. CDR3 sequence (DNA): TGTGCCAGCACCCCTACCCCCCCGACAGGGGGCTACACCTTC. The chain joins TRBV28 to TRBJ1-2; 7 nucleotides align to TRBD1. The V gene's germline CDR1 is MDHEN and CDR2 SYDVKM. With 7 bases clipped from V and 8 bases from J, the junction kept 13 bases outside the gene matches. The CDR3 runs 14 residues.

The J gene is TRBJ2-1, the V gene TRBV11-3; 7 bases are a match to TRBD2. V dropped 1 base and J dropped 3; count of bases not matched to a gene: 3. The CDR3 consists of 15 residues. CDR1 and CDR2 from the germline V gene are SGHNT and YENEEA. The CDR3 DNA reads as TGTGCCAGCAGCTTAGGACTAGCTTTCTACAATGAGCAGTTCTTC. It is translated as CASSLGLAFYNEQFF.

This clone is medium-sized by share. J is TRBJ2-1 and V is TRBV7-9; D is ambiguous. The V gene lost 2 bases and the J gene lost 7 bases, with 15 bases spanning the gap. The CDR3 covers 15 residues. Germline V CDR1 and CDR2: SEHNR, FQNEAQ (reference sequence). Here the CDR3 DNA reads TGTGCCAGCAGCTTACAAGTTCGGGTACGAAATGAGCAGTTCTTC. Translation gives CASSLQVRVRNEQFF.

This chain connects TRBV28 to TRBJ2-1; 8 nucleotides match TRBD2. V was clipped by 7 bases and J by 10 bases; unmatched bases: 12. There are 14 residues in the CDR3. The V gene's germline CDR1 is MDHEN and CDR2 SYDVKM. The CDR3 loop is CASTPGRLAKEQFF. CDR3 bases: TGTGCCAGCACTCCCGGCCGACTAGCGAAGGAGCAGTTCTTC.

Only one count was recorded for this clone. The J gene is TRBJ2-2, the V gene TRBV7-9; TRBD1 agrees at 8 bases. The CDR3 runs to 16 residues. After removal of 0 bases from V and 3 bases from J, the junction contained 3 bases not matched to a gene. Germline CDR1 reads SEHNR; CDR2 reads FQNEAQ (reference sequence). CDR3 protein: CASSLAPGQDTGELFF. As DNA, the CDR3 is TGTGCCAGCAGCTTAGCTCCGGGACAGGACACCGGGGAGCTGTTTTTT.

The CDR3 region has the DNA TGTGCCAGCAGTTTTGAAACAGGGTTAGGACAAGAGACCCAGTACTTC. This encodes CASSFETGLGQETQYF. The chain combines TRBV28 with TRBJ2-5; D might be TRBD1 (6 bases). Germline V gives CDR1 MDHEN, CDR2 SYDVKM. This CDR3 is 16 amino acids long. V was trimmed by 3 bases and J by 2 bases, leaving 16 bases between them.

This clone was recorded once. V is TRBV14 and J is TRBJ2-3; D is unresolved. V gave up 2 bases and J gave up 4 bases, with 16 bases separating them. This CDR3 region has 16 residues. Germline V gene lookup returns CDR1 SGHDN and CDR2 FVKESK. The CDR3 here is CASSQLGEPWADTQYF. CDR3 DNA: TGTGCCAGCAGCCAACTTGGCGAGCCATGGGCAGATACGCAGTATTTT.

The rearrangement links TRBV13 to TRBJ1-4; D perhaps matches TRBD1 (6 bases). CDR3 length equals 17 residues. Germline V gene sequence: CDR1 PRHDT, CDR2 FYEKMQ (reference sequence). V was cut by 0 bases and J by 1 base, with 12 bases left in between. The CDR3 DNA reads TGTGCCAGCAGCTTAGGCCTGGGGGGGCAAACTAATGAAAAACTGTTTTTT. Protein product: CASSLGLGGQTNEKLFF. Full variable domain (missing parts from reference TRBV13 and TRBJ1-4): AAGVIQSPRHLIKEKRETATLKCYPIPRHDTVYWYQQGPGQDPQFLISFYEKMQSDKGSIPDRFSAQQFSDYHSELNMSSLELGDSALYFCASSLGLGGQTNEKLFFGSGTQLSVL.

This chain connects TRBV18 to TRBJ2-5; the D gene is possibly TRBD2 (6 bases). The CDR3 runs 16 residues. V was shortened by 6 bases and J by 1 base, with 18 bases between the two germline ends. Germline assignment: CDR1 KGHSH and CDR2 LQKENI. CDR3 residues: CASSSAGSRPQETQYF. CDR3 nucleotide sequence: TGTGCCAGCTCTTCTGCGGGGTCAAGGCCCCAAGAGACCCAGTACTTC.

V is TRBV30 and J is TRBJ1-2; TRBD1 matches 9 bases. V was clipped by 4 bases and J by 6 bases; unmatched bases: 9. The CDR3 sequence is 14 residues long. Germline V gives CDR1 GTSNPN, CDR2 SVGIG (reference sequence). The CDR3 region is CAWTLGQGNHGYTF. The CDR3 region has the DNA TGTGCCTGGACCCTCGGACAGGGGAATCATGGCTACACCTTC.

In this sample, this clone turned up once. This chain connects TRBV28 to TRBJ1-5; D remains ambiguous. Germline CDR1 MDHEN, CDR2 SYDVKM. V shed 7 bases and J shed 2 bases, with 12 bases lying between them. The CDR3 has 14 amino acids. The CDR3 spells CASMKGSGNQPQHF. The CDR3 DNA follows: TGTGCCAGCATGAAGGGTTCGGGCAATCAGCCCCAGCATTTT.

This clone turned up a few times. The V gene is TRBV30, the J gene TRBJ1-1; no firm D call. The V and J ends lost 5 bases and 0 bases respectively, with 7 bases between them. This CDR3 region has 12 residues. Germline V gene data show CDR1 as GTSNPN and CDR2 as SVGIG (reference sequence). The DNA of the CDR3 is TGTGCCTGGGGACGGATGAACACTGAAGCTTTCTTT. This gives the protein CAWGRMNTEAFF.

This sequence joins TRBV15 and TRBJ2-1; 11 bases line up with TRBD2. CDR1 is LNHNV and CDR2 is YYDKDF in the germline V gene (reference sequence). The CDR3 sequence is 18 residues long. Trimming took 7 bases from V and 2 from J; bases not matched to a gene: 13. The CDR3 loop is CATNQGGISGRAYNEQFF. DNA for the CDR3: TGTGCCACCAATCAAGGTGGGATTAGCGGGAGGGCCTACAATGAGCAGTTCTTC. Complete variable domain (other parts from reference TRBV15 and TRBJ2-1): DAMVIQNPRYQVTQFGKPVTLSCSQTLNHNVMYWYQQKSSQAPKLLFHYYDKDFNNEADTPDNFQSRRPNTSFCFLDIRSPGLGDTAMYLCATNQGGISGRAYNEQFFGPGTRLTVL.

The chain employs TRBV7-3 and TRBJ2-5; D might be TRBD1 (5 bases). The CDR3 consists of 13 residues. V lost 5 bases, J lost 5 bases, and 12 bases lay in between. Germline V CDR1 and CDR2: SGHTA, FQGTGA. The chain's CDR3 is CASSPAGSETQYF. CDR3 bases: TGTGCCAGCAGCCCAGCAGGGTCGGAGACCCAGTACTTC.

The gene calls are TRBV21-1 and TRBJ2-7; TRBD2 was called by the table and not checked on the DNA. TRBV21-1 is tagged as a pseudogene. The CDR3 totals 14 residues. Written as DNA, the CDR3 is TGTGCCAGCAGCAAAGTGGAAGGGAGGCACGAGCAGTACTTC. The encoded protein is CASSKVEGRHEQYF.

This chain uses TRBV27 with TRBJ2-7, with no clear D. The V end was cut by 3 bases, the J end by 2 bases, with 8 bases between. Germline V gives CDR1 MNHEY, CDR2 SMNVEV (reference sequence). The CDR3 loop spans 13 amino acids. CDR3 in DNA: TGTGCCAGCAGTTTTGGGCCAGCCTACGAGCAGTACTTC. Translating gives CASSFGPAYEQYF.

The rearrangement links TRBV4-1 to TRBJ1-5, with D possibly matching TRBD1 (5 bases). V lost 1 base, J lost 3 bases, and 10 bases lay in between. The CDR3 totals 15 residues. CDR1 and CDR2 (germline): MGHRA, YSYEKL. The CDR3 loop is CASSQVQVYNQPQHF. The CDR3 DNA sequence: TGCGCCAGCAGCCAAGTACAGGTCTACAATCAGCCCCAGCATTTT.

This chain links TRBV9 with TRBJ2-5; the match to TRBD2 covers 16 bases. V shed 0 bases, J shed 5 bases, and the junction held 13 bases outside the gene matches. Germline CDR1 reads SGDLS; CDR2 reads YYNGEE. The CDR3 extends over 20 amino acids. CDR3 loop: CASSVGAGTSGRAARETQYF. The CDR3, as DNA: TGTGCCAGCAGCGTAGGGGCCGGGACTAGCGGGAGGGCCGCTAGGGAGACCCAGTACTTC.

This rearrangement joins TRBV10-3 to TRBJ2-7, with unresolved D. The V end was cut by 8 bases, the J end by 6 bases, with 14 bases between. The length of the CDR3 is 12 residues. Germline CDR1 ENHRY, CDR2 SYGVKD. The CDR3 nucleotides read TGTGCCATCCGATCGGATACCGGCGAGCAGTACTTC. Protein sequence: CAIRSDTGEQYF.